The next 11 T cell receptor beta chains were all read from a single sample in a study of blood T cell repertoires in COVID-19. Profiled with immunoSEQ multiplex PCR; TCRdb holds only in-frame clones, not every one. The profile covers some 340,000 clones, with 85% appearing a single time and 3.6% taken by the ten largest. Sequences were obtained from peripheral blood. The receptors derive from a woman under 30 with acute or convalescent COVID-19.

The genes are TRBV5-8 and TRBJ2-7; TRBD1 agrees at 7 bases. CDR1 and CDR2 (germline): SGHTS, YDEGEE. The CDR3 length is 14 residues. J lost 0 bases, V lost 2 bases, and 2 bases had no gene match. CDR3 bases: TGTGCCAGCAGCTTACAGGGGAGCTCCTACGAGCAGTACTTC. It is translated as CASSLQGSSYEQYF. Supplemented by reference TRBV5-8 and TRBJ2-7, the full variable domain reads EAGVTQSPTHLIKTRGQQATLRCSPISGHTSVYWYQQALGLGLQFLLWYDEGEERNRGNFPPRFSGRQFPNYSSELNVNALELEDSALYLCASSLQGSSYEQYFGPGTRLTVT.

V is TRBV9 and J is TRBJ2-5; D unresolved. The ends were cut back, 3 bases at V and 3 bases at J, with 9 bases in the middle. Germline loops: CDR1 SGDLS, CDR2 YYNGEE. There are 13 residues in the CDR3. DNA for the CDR3: TGTGCCAGCAGCGCCCCCTCGGAAGAGACCCAGTACTTC. This encodes CASSAPSEETQYF.

This clone showed up just a few times. This chain links TRBV6-1 with TRBJ1-1; 9 bases line up with TRBD1. The CDR3 has 15 amino acids. V lost 3 bases and J lost 8; bases outside the gene matches: 10. Germline CDR1 is MNHNS and CDR2 is SASEGT. The CDR3 loop reads CASSDRTFGTGEAFF. The CDR3, as DNA: TGTGCCAGCAGTGATCGAACCTTTGGGACAGGGGAAGCTTTCTTT.

The chain is built from TRBV7-8 and TRBJ1-3, with D unclear. Germline V gene lookup returns CDR1 SGHVS and CDR2 FQNEAQ. The CDR3 spans 15 residues. Trimming stripped 1 base from V and 0 bases from J, with 7 bases between. CDR3 sequence reads: CASSLGPSSGNTIYF. As DNA, the CDR3 is TGTGCCAGCAGCTTAGGGCCCAGCTCTGGAAACACCATATATTTT.

The V and J genes are TRBV11-2 and TRBJ2-7; no clear D gene. V was shortened by 3 bases and J by 1 base, with 16 bases between the two germline ends. The CDR3 has 16 residues. Per the germline V gene, CDR1 is SGHAT and CDR2 is FQNNGV. DNA for the CDR3: TGTGCCAGCAGCTTGAATAGGCTCAGGCCATCCTACGAGCAGTACTTC. Translated: CASSLNRLRPSYEQYF.

To note about this clone: The identical CDR3 is also encoded by other nucleotide sequences in the sample. The rearrangement links TRBV24-1 to TRBJ2-7; possible D gene TRBD1, 6 bases. Trimming took off 5 bases at V and 1 base at J, with 8 bases between the two ends. CDR1 and CDR2 (germline): KGHDR, SFDVKD. This CDR3 contains 13 residues. CDR3 coding DNA: TGTGCCACCAGTGCGACAGGTTCCTACGAGCAGTACTTC. It encodes CATSATGSYEQYF.

This clone was counted once. The V call is TRBV19, the J call TRBJ2-1; D may be TRBD2 (6 bases). The CDR3 sequence is 15 residues long. The V end was cut by 3 bases, the J end by 2 bases, with 11 bases between. The V gene's germline CDR1 is LNHDA and CDR2 SQIVND (reference sequence). The CDR3 here is CASSIGGKTYNEQFF. CDR3 in DNA: TGTGCCAGTAGTATTGGGGGGAAAACCTACAATGAGCAGTTCTTC. The full variable domain, its missing parts supplied by reference TRBV19 and TRBJ2-1, is DGGITQSPKYLFRKEGQNVTLSCEQNLNHDAMYWYRQDPGQGLRLIYYSQIVNDFQKGDIAEGYSVSREKKESFPLTVTSAQKNPTAFYLCASSIGGKTYNEQFFGPGTRLTVL.

The chain has TRBV7-8 and TRBJ2-1; the match to TRBD1 covers 7 bases. V lost 5 bases to trimming and J lost 5 bases; unmatched junction nucleotides: 9. This CDR3 contains 15 residues. Germline values: CDR1 SGHVS, CDR2 FQNEAQ. CDR3 region: CASSQTGQYNNEQFF. The CDR3 DNA is TGTGCCAGCAGCCAAACGGGACAGTATAACAATGAGCAGTTCTTC.

The chain has TRBV6-5 and TRBJ2-7; 9 bases match TRBD1. This CDR3 comprises 12 residues. In germline, CDR1 is MNHEY, CDR2 SVGAGI. The CDR3 spells CGTRDRAYEQYF. CDR3 in DNA: TGTGGTACCCGGGACAGGGCCTACGAGCAGTACTTC.

This clone was recorded a few times. The chain carries TRBV28 and TRBJ1-2; unclear D gene. The CDR3 covers 13 residues. Germline V gene sequence: CDR1 MDHEN, CDR2 SYDVKM. Deletions cut 7 bases from V and 5 bases from J, with 14 bases between. CDR3 in DNA: TGTGCCAGCACTAGCCCGGCATATTATGGCTACACCTTC. This encodes CASTSPAYYGYTF.

This clone was recorded a few times. Other DNA sequences of this sample code for an identical CDR3. V and J are TRBV7-9 and TRBJ1-1; possibly TRBD1 for D (5 bases). There are 14 residues in the CDR3. Trimming shortened V by 5 bases and J by 3 bases, and 13 bases separated the two germline ends. The germline V gene encodes CDR1 SEHNR and CDR2 FQNEAQ (reference sequence). The CDR3 DNA sequence: TGTGCCAGCAGCCGCAGGGAGGCGGACACTGAAGCTTTCTTT. Encoded protein: CASSRREADTEAFF.